The entry below describes one T cell receptor (beta chain). V lost 0 bases to trimming and J lost 2 bases, with 11 bases between them. Per the germline V gene, CDR1 is GTSNPN and CDR2 is SVGIG (reference sequence). This CDR3 region has 14 residues. This entry is derived from a study of regulatory T cells in long-lasting Graves disease. Time point: persistent/refractory GD, antithyroid drugs over 5 years with positive TRAb. RNA extracted from PBMCs served as the sequencing template. Sequencing libraries for TCR beta were prepared with iRepertoire HTBI primers and Arm-PCR of CDR3 regions. One entry per CDR3 protein, called by TCRdb with MiXCR from the multiplex PCR reads. The sample carries about 400,000 distinct CDR3 sequences, less than 25% recorded once.

The rearrangement joins TRBV30 to TRBJ2-7; D remains ambiguous. The specimen was peripheral blood mononuclear cells (PBMCs), collected when the disease was refractory, from a patient treated with antithyroid drugs. This receptor was taken from a female donor with Graves disease. The CDR3 is CAWSVVDVPYEQYF. The CDR3 region has the DNA TGTGCCTGGAGTGTAGTGGACGTCCCCTACGAGCAGTACTTC. The whole variable domain, filled in from reference TRBV30 and TRBJ2-7, reads SQTIHQWPATLVQPVGSPLSLECTVEGTSNPNLYWYRQAAGRGLQLLFYSVGIGQISSEVPQNLSASRPQDRQFILSSKKLLLSDSGFYLCAWSVVDVPYEQYFGPGTRLTVT.